Listed below are T cell receptor beta chains from one sample, sequenced in a study of blood T cell repertoires in COVID-19. Some clones are missing from TCRdb's copy, which holds only in-frame ones; the method was immunoSEQ multiplex PCR. This table has almost 350,000 clones, roughly 90% appearing once. Sequenced: PBMCs or T cells enriched from blood (not recorded which). These receptors came from a woman younger than 45 who had been exposed to COVID-19. Both conserved end residues are part of each CDR3. D genes are given only for firm matches. A row's size may be missing; if present it is once, few, many or a size class.

j_call: TRBJ2-7; d_call: -; v_call: TRBV7-3; clone_size: once; cdr3_nt: TGTGCCAGCAGCTTACCAGGGGGGAACGAGCAGTACTTC; cdr3_aa: CASSLPGGNEQYF
j_call: TRBJ2-2; d_call: -; v_call: TRBV28; clone_size: -; cdr3_nt: TGTGCCAGCAGTTTCAGGGTTCGGTCCGGGGAGCTGTTTTTT; cdr3_aa: CASSFRVRSGELFF
j_call: TRBJ1-1; d_call: -; v_call: TRBV7-9; clone_size: many; cdr3_nt: TGTGCCAGCAGCTCGCAGGCTAACACTGAAGCTTTCTTT; cdr3_aa: CASSSQANTEAFF
j_call: TRBJ1-1; d_call: -; v_call: TRBV28; clone_size: -; cdr3_nt: TGTGCCAGCCCGAAGGACAGGAACACTGAAGCTTTCTTT; cdr3_aa: CASPKDRNTEAFF
j_call: TRBJ2-1; d_call: TRBD2; v_call: TRBV29-1; clone_size: -; cdr3_nt: TGCAGCGTTGAAGGACTAGCGGGAGGGGAATCCTACAATGAGCAGTTCTTC; cdr3_aa: CSVEGLAGGESYNEQFF
j_call: TRBJ2-5; d_call: -; v_call: TRBV28; clone_size: -; cdr3_nt: TGTGCCAGCAGTTTAACAGGGCCGACCAAAGAGACCCAGTACTTC; cdr3_aa: CASSLTGPTKETQYF
j_call: TRBJ2-4; d_call: -; v_call: TRBV19; clone_size: once; cdr3_nt: TGTGCCAGTAGTCCAACCGGGACAAGCAACATTCAGTACTTC; cdr3_aa: CASSPTGTSNIQYF
j_call: TRBJ1-6; d_call: -; v_call: TRBV5-4; clone_size: many; cdr3_nt: TGTGCCAGCAGCTTGGACAGGAATAATTCACCCCTCCACTTT; cdr3_aa: CASSLDRNNSPLHF
j_call: TRBJ2-5; d_call: -; v_call: TRBV2; clone_size: -; cdr3_nt: TGTGCCAGCAGTGCCAAGCTGGGGGGGCGCCAGTACTTC; cdr3_aa: CASSAKLGGRQYF
j_call: TRBJ1-5; d_call: TRBD1; v_call: TRBV9; clone_size: -; cdr3_nt: TGTGCCAGCAGCGTAGGTGACAGGGCAGCTCAGCCCCAGCATTTT; cdr3_aa: CASSVGDRAAQPQHF